The 28 T cell receptor beta chains presented below share a single source sample, sequenced in a study of T cells in Graves' hyperthyroidism and ophthalmopathy. TCR beta CDR3 regions were amplified from RNA transcripts. First-round RT-PCR with HTBI primers amplified the TCR CDR3 region. Using its own MiXCR run on the multiplex PCR reads, TCRdb lists one record per CDR3 protein. The repertoire holds about 410,000 distinct CDR3 sequences, roughly 14% seen once, with under 15% in the top ten. The sample consisted of blood. These receptors all stem from a man aged 18 to 29 with Graves' ophthalmopathy.

This clonotype was seen ten or more times. The chain carries TRBV3-1 and TRBJ1-1, with D unresolved. The CDR3 contains 14 residues. Trimming removed 5 bases at V and 1 base at J, with 11 bases between. Germline V lookup: CDR1 LGHDT, CDR2 YNNKEL (reference sequence). This CDR3 is CASSKRRQNTEAFF. For the CDR3, the DNA is TGTGCCAGCAGCAAGAGAAGACAGAACACTGAAGCTTTCTTT.

The sample holds many counts of this clonotype. This chain joins TRBV3-1 and TRBJ2-7, with TRBD2 matching over 9 bases. Unmatched junction bases numbered 12, after V lost 10 bases and J lost 5 bases. Germline CDR1 is LGHDT and CDR2 is YNNKEL (reference sequence). CDR3 length: 14 amino acids. The chain's CDR3 is CATSSSGVPNEQYF. DNA for the CDR3: TGTGCCACATCATCTAGCGGGGTGCCAAACGAGCAGTACTTC.

The V and J genes are TRBV19 and TRBJ2-7; D is perhaps TRBD1 (6 bases). There are 13 residues in the CDR3. The germline V and J ends were trimmed by 3 bases and 7 bases, with 13 bases remaining between them. From germline, CDR1 is LNHDA and CDR2 SQIVND (reference sequence). The DNA for the CDR3 is TGTGCCAGTAGTATCTACAGGGATTCGGAGCAGTACTTC. It encodes CASSIYRDSEQYF.

The table lists this clonotype with a few counts. The chain has TRBV24-1 and TRBJ1-1, with a possible D match to TRBD1 (5 bases). Trimming removed 2 bases from V and 8 bases from J, with 8 bases in between. The germline gives CDR1 KGHDR, CDR2 SFDVKD. This CDR3 is 12 amino acids long. In DNA, the CDR3 is TGTGCCACCAGTGATTGGCGGGGGGAAGCTTTCTTT. Its protein product is CATSDWRGEAFF.

Ten or more counts support this clonotype. The chain has TRBV12-3 or TRBV12-4 and TRBJ1-2, with D possibly matching TRBD1 (6 bases). The CDR3 totals 13 residues. V was clipped by 2 bases and J by 7 bases, with 11 bases between them. CDR3 in DNA: TGTGCCAGCAGTTTAAACAGGGTGGGTGGCTACACCTTC. Translating it yields CASSLNRVGGYTF.

This clonotype was recorded a few times. This chain uses TRBV27 with TRBJ1-5; D uncertain. The germline CDR1 and CDR2 sequences are MNHEY and SMNVEV (reference sequence). The V end lost 2 bases, the J end lost 2 bases, and 13 bases lay between the germline ends. This CDR3 comprises 16 residues. CDR3 protein: CASSLGHSGGNQPQHF. In nucleotides, the CDR3 is TGTGCCAGCAGTTTAGGGCATTCGGGCGGCAATCAGCCCCAGCATTTT.

The table lists this clonotype with many counts. The V gene is TRBV30, the J gene TRBJ2-5, with D possibly being TRBD2 (5 bases). Germline V gives CDR1 GTSNPN, CDR2 SVGIG (reference sequence). This CDR3 has 12 residues. The CDR3 sequence is CATAGDQETQYF. CDR3 DNA sequence: TGTGCTACGGCGGGTGACCAAGAGACCCAGTACTTC.

The chain links TRBV19 to TRBJ2-5; 8 nucleotides align to TRBD1. The J segment lost 5 bases and the V segment lost 5 bases, leaving 10 bases of the junction unmatched. Germline V gives CDR1 LNHDA, CDR2 SQIVND (reference sequence). The CDR3 length is 15 residues. The CDR3 sequence: CASSPGQGRSETQYF. The DNA for the CDR3 is TGTGCCAGTAGTCCAGGACAGGGAAGGAGTGAGACCCAGTACTTC.

This clonotype was seen repeatedly, ten times or more. The chain links TRBV2 to TRBJ2-5; no clear D gene. Germline V lookup: CDR1 SNHLY, CDR2 FYNNEI. This CDR3 contains 13 residues. Trimming left V 2 bases short and J 5 bases short, with 9 bases between. The CDR3 coding sequence is TGTGCCAGCAGTGAAACTGGCAGGGAGACCCAGTACTTC. Protein product: CASSETGRETQYF.

This clonotype was found many times. V usage is TRBV11-2 and J usage is TRBJ1-2; no clear D. Deletions cut 1 base from V and 3 bases from J, with 9 bases between. The CDR3 is 14 residues long. In germline, CDR1 is SGHAT, CDR2 FQNNGV. The CDR3 DNA is TGTGCCAGCAGCTTAGCTGGGAATTACTATGGCTACACCTTC. This translates into CASSLAGNYYGYTF.

This clonotype turned up a few times. The chain recombines TRBV6-1 with TRBJ2-3; perhaps TRBD1 as D (7 bases). The germline V gene has CDR1 MNHNS and CDR2 SASEGT. V was shortened by 5 bases and J by 4 bases, with 13 bases between the two germline ends. This CDR3 has 14 residues. The CDR3 DNA sequence: TGTGCCAGCAGTATCGGCAGGGGGGCAGATACGCAGTATTTT. Translated, it gives CASSIGRGADTQYF.

This clonotype was observed many times. V usage is TRBV24-1 and J usage is TRBJ2-7, with 11 bases fitting TRBD1. The J segment lost 1 base and the V segment lost 5 bases, leaving 6 bases of the junction unmatched. Germline lookup yields CDR1 KGHDR and CDR2 SFDVKD. CDR3 length equals 16 residues. DNA for the CDR3: TGTGCCACCAGTGGAACCGGGACAGGGGGTTCCTACGAGCAGTACTTC. As protein: CATSGTGTGGSYEQYF.

This clonotype came up many times. V gene TRBV5-1 combines with J gene TRBJ2-3; the D gene is possibly TRBD2 (6 bases). The CDR3 is made up of 14 amino acids. Trimming removed 0 bases at V and 4 bases at J, with 9 bases between. CDR1 SGHRS and CDR2 YFSETQ come from the germline V gene. CDR3 in amino acids: CASSLETSPDTQYF. The CDR3 DNA reads TGCGCCAGCAGCTTGGAAACTAGCCCAGATACGCAGTATTTT.

This clonotype has ten or more counts. The chain couples TRBV11-2 to TRBJ1-6, with 9 bases aligning to TRBD1. J lost 7 bases, V lost 5 bases, and 9 bases had no gene match. The CDR3 covers 16 residues. Per the germline V gene, CDR1 is SGHAT and CDR2 is FQNNGV. The CDR3 here is CASSTPDRGGNSPLHF. The CDR3 bases are TGTGCCAGCAGCACCCCGGACAGGGGTGGAAATTCACCCCTCCACTTT.

There are many counts of this clonotype. This rearrangement joins TRBV5-6 to TRBJ1-1, with TRBD1 matching over 10 bases. V shed 4 bases and J 5 bases; nucleotides not matched to a gene: 14. Looked up from germline, CDR1 is SGHDT and CDR2 is YYEEEE. The CDR3 contains 17 residues. The CDR3 nucleotides read TGTGCCAGCAGCCGGGGACAGGGGCCCCCGGGGGGGACTGAAGCTTTCTTT. Translation gives CASSRGQGPPGGTEAFF.

This clonotype was seen many times. This chain links TRBV25-1 with TRBJ2-7, with TRBD1 identical over 9 bases. Germline V gene data show CDR1 as MGHDK and CDR2 as SYGVNS. V shed 9 bases, J shed 3 bases, and the junction held 9 bases outside the gene matches. This CDR3 is 14 amino acids long. The CDR3 sequence is CASSAGTGFYEQYF. The CDR3 nucleotides read TGTGCCAGTTCAGCCGGGACAGGGTTCTACGAGCAGTACTTC.

This clonotype appeared many times. The CDR3 is CASSPGTGFYTDTQYF. CDR3 nucleotides: TGCGCCAGCAGCCCGGGGACAGGGTTTTACACAGATACGCAGTATTTT. The chain combines TRBV5-1 with TRBJ2-3; 9 nucleotides match TRBD1. V lost 4 bases to trimming and J lost 2 bases; unmatched junction nucleotides: 8. The germline V gene encodes CDR1 SGHRS and CDR2 YFSETQ. The CDR3 runs to 16 residues.

The sample holds many counts of this clonotype. The rearrangement uses TRBV5-1 and TRBJ2-2; D is undetermined. The CDR3 contains 11 residues. Trimming took off 6 bases at V and 4 bases at J, with 4 bases between the two ends. The germline gives CDR1 SGHRS, CDR2 YFSETQ. CDR3 loop: CASKGTGELFF. Written as DNA, the CDR3 is TGCGCCAGCAAGGGCACCGGGGAGCTGTTTTTT.

J is TRBJ1-6 and V is TRBV10-1; 10 bases map to TRBD1. This CDR3 region has 14 residues. Germline CDR1 reads WNHNN; CDR2 reads SYGVQD (reference sequence). Unmatched junction bases numbered 4, after V lost 6 bases and J lost 8 bases. The CDR3, as DNA: TGCGCCAGCAGCACCGGGACAGGGGATTCACCCCTCCACTTT. It yields the protein CASSTGTGDSPLHF.

The rearrangement joins TRBV6-1 to TRBJ2-7; 9 positions agree with TRBD1. Germline lookup yields CDR1 MNHNS and CDR2 SASEGT. V lost 8 bases, J lost 3 bases, and 5 bases stayed unmatched. This CDR3 region has 13 residues. The CDR3, as DNA: TGTGCCAGCGCCGGGACAGGGATCTACGAGCAGTACTTC. Amino acids: CASAGTGIYEQYF.

The rearrangement links TRBV19 to TRBJ2-5; 10 bases are a match to TRBD2. Germline assignment: CDR1 LNHDA and CDR2 SQIVND (reference sequence). V trimming: 9 bases; J trimming: 0 bases; junction bases outside the gene matches: 7. The CDR3 consists of 15 residues. Written as DNA, the CDR3 is TGTGCCAGCACTCGACTAGCGGGCAACCAAGAGACCCAGTACTTC. It yields the protein CASTRLAGNQETQYF.

The chain uses TRBV4-1 and TRBJ1-2; D may be TRBD1 (5 bases). V shed 0 bases and J shed 4 bases, with 18 bases lying between them. The V gene's germline CDR1 is MGHRA and CDR2 YSYEKL. The CDR3 is 17 residues long. The CDR3 bases are TGCGCCAGCAGCCAAGAAAGTTACCAGGGCCCTATCTATGGCTACACCTTC. Amino acid sequence: CASSQESYQGPIYGYTF.

This clonotype was observed many times. The chain combines TRBV5-8 with TRBJ2-5; 10 bases are shared with TRBD1. This CDR3 comprises 15 residues. Germline V lookup: CDR1 SGHTS, CDR2 YDEGEE. V lost 3 bases and J lost 2; bases outside the gene matches: 4. The CDR3 reads CASSSTGGGQETQYF. The CDR3 DNA follows: TGTGCCAGCAGCTCGACAGGGGGCGGGCAAGAGACCCAGTACTTC.

Remarks on this clonotype: A read error may be the cause here, since a much bigger clone is one base away. The missing conserved phenylalanine or tryptophan at the end of this CDR3 makes a read error likely. In DNA form, the CDR3 reads TGTGCCTGGAGCAGGACGATACAAGAGACCCAGTACCTC. Residues: CAWSRTIQETQYL. The chain uses TRBV30 and TRBJ2-5; D is unclear. This CDR3 region has 13 residues. The V gene's germline CDR1 is GTSNPN and CDR2 SVGIG (reference sequence). The V gene lost 3 bases and the J gene lost 2 bases, with 10 bases spanning the gap.

J is TRBJ1-5 and V is TRBV29-1; D is possibly TRBD1 (6 bases). This CDR3 comprises 13 residues. V was pared by 4 bases and J by 4 bases, with 11 bases between. Germline CDR1 and CDR2: SQVTM and ANQGSEA. DNA of the CDR3: TGCAGCGTTGTCGGGGGCCCAAATCAGCCCCAGCATTTT. It specifies CSVVGGPNQPQHF.

This clonotype was recorded at least ten times. The J gene is TRBJ1-1, the V gene TRBV20-1; D may be TRBD1 (6 bases). V was shortened by 3 bases and J by 1 base, with 12 bases between the two germline ends. The germline CDR1 and CDR2 sequences are DFQATT and SNEGSKA (reference sequence). This CDR3 has 14 amino acids. In nucleotides, the CDR3 is TGCAGTGCTAGGGGGGCACAGGCGAACACTGAAGCTTTCTTT. Protein: CSARGAQANTEAFF.

V and J are TRBV24-1 and TRBJ2-3; perhaps TRBD2 as D (6 bases). The V end lost 0 bases, the J end lost 5 bases, and 11 bases lay between the germline ends. Germline lookup yields CDR1 KGHDR and CDR2 SFDVKD. The CDR3 spans 15 residues. The CDR3 loop is CATSDLTGGRDTQYF. The CDR3 coding sequence is TGTGCCACCAGTGATTTGACTGGGGGGAGAGATACGCAGTATTTT.

This clonotype was detected many times. The CDR3 DNA is TGTGCCAGCAGTTACTCTCGGGCGGGATGGTACGAGCAGTACTTC. Protein: CASSYSRAGWYEQYF. This sequence joins TRBV6-5 and TRBJ2-7, with D possibly TRBD2 on 6 matching bases. Per germline, CDR1 MNHEY and CDR2 SVGAGI. The CDR3 contains 15 residues. V was cut by 0 bases and J by 4 bases, with 13 bases left in between.